This T cell receptor (beta chain) was identified during a study of Graves' ophthalmopathy and Graves' hyperthyroidism. About this clonotype: The antigen is not known.

Hyperthyroidism was classified as stable if no ophthalmopathy occurred within 18 months of follow-up. Other autoimmune disease, uncontrolled infection, pregnancy and lactation led to exclusion. The authors amplified TCR beta CDR3 regions from RNA transcripts. The workflow started with a first-round RT-PCR run with HTBI primers and then moved on to a second-round multiplex PCR. TCRdb processed the multiplex PCR reads anew with MiXCR; each CDR3 protein has one entry. The table lists some 360,000 distinct CDR3 sequences, about 15% of them singletons, with roughly 2.4% in the top ten. V was pared by 2 bases and J by 4 bases, with 15 bases between. Per the germline V gene, CDR1 is SGHTA and CDR2 is FQGTGA. The length of the CDR3 is 15 residues. General study findings and limits: Ophthalmopathy cases were distinguished from stable hyperthyroidism by a 13-signature model, reaching 85% to 90% sensitivity and roughly 81% specificity. At 60% to 71% sensitivity and approximately 72% specificity, the model predicted progression of the ophthalmopathy.

The TCR comes from an adult woman with stable Graves' hyperthyroidism. The sample comprised peripheral blood. The rearrangement joins TRBV7-3 to TRBJ2-7; TRBD2 is a possible D gene (6 bases). The CDR3 loop reads CASSLGSFGTYEQYF. CDR3 DNA: TGTGCCAGCAGCTTAGGGAGTTTCGGGACTTACGAGCAGTACTTC.